A single sample gave rise to the 23 T cell receptor beta chains below, sequenced in a study of T cell responses to AZD1222 COVID-19 vaccine. Sequencing used immunoSEQ multiplex PCR; TCRdb keeps in-frame clones, though not all of them. This sample has about 78,000 clones, with 75% to 95% found just once. Specimen: peripheral blood, collected 28 days after the second AZD1222 dose. The receptors were gathered from an adult who received the AZD1222 COVID-19 vaccine.

The J gene is TRBJ1-5, the V gene TRBV7-2; D ambiguous. The V gene lost 5 bases and the J gene lost 6 bases, with 11 bases spanning the gap. The CDR3 contains 13 residues. Germline CDR1 is SGHTA and CDR2 is FQGNSA. In DNA form, the CDR3 reads TGTGCCAGCAGCCAAATCAGCGGTCAGCCCCAGCATTTT. It translates to CASSQISGQPQHF.

J is TRBJ1-5 and V is TRBV11-3; 8 bases line up with TRBD1. Germline values: CDR1 SGHNT, CDR2 YENEEA. This CDR3 region has 16 residues. The trim removed 5 bases at V and 6 bases at J, leaving 12 bases unmatched. The CDR3 protein is CASSPSIQGAFQPQHF. The CDR3 region has the DNA TGTGCCAGCAGCCCCTCAATCCAGGGGGCTTTTCAGCCCCAGCATTTT. Supplemented by reference TRBV11-3 and TRBJ1-5, the full variable domain reads EAGVVQSPRYKIIEKKQPVAFWCNPISGHNTLYWYLQNLGQGPELLIRYENEEAVDDSQLPKDRFSAERLKGVDSTLKIQPAELGDSAVYLCASSPSIQGAFQPQHFGDGTRLSIL.

The chain carries TRBV29-1 and TRBJ1-4; 7 bases fit TRBD1. Germline lookup yields CDR1 SQVTM and CDR2 ANQGSEA. V lost 6 bases and J lost 7; bases outside the gene matches: 11. The CDR3 totals 14 residues. In DNA, the CDR3 is TGCAGCGTCCCCGGACAGGTTGAAGGTGAAAAACTGTTTTTT. As protein: CSVPGQVEGEKLFF.

There are a few counts of this clone. The V call is TRBV7-2, the J call TRBJ1-2; D remains ambiguous. This CDR3 contains 13 residues. Germline CDR1 is SGHTA and CDR2 is FQGNSA. Trimming shortened V by 3 bases and J by 2 bases, and 7 bases separated the two germline ends. CDR3 bases: TGTGCCAGCAGCTTGGGTCACAACTATGGCTACACCTTC. Protein: CASSLGHNYGYTF.

This sequence joins TRBV27 and TRBJ2-7; possible D gene TRBD2, 5 bases. V was trimmed by 10 bases and J by 5 bases, leaving 15 bases between them. The CDR3 covers 12 residues. CDR1 and CDR2 from the germline V gene are MNHEY and SMNVEV (reference sequence). CDR3 sequence: CATLGRGNEQYF. The CDR3 DNA follows: TGTGCCACCCTCGGCCGGGGTAACGAGCAGTACTTC.

This chain uses TRBV6-1 with TRBJ1-2; D is possibly TRBD1 (6 bases). In germline, CDR1 is MNHNS, CDR2 SASEGT. CDR3 length equals 14 residues. V was trimmed by 7 bases and J by 8 bases, leaving 20 bases between them. CDR3 DNA sequence: TGTGCCAGCACTCCTTCCCCGGGGGGCGTGGGCTACACCTTC. This codes for CASTPSPGGVGYTF.

This chain joins TRBV7-2 and TRBJ1-4; D call uncertain. CDR3 length equals 12 residues. Germline V gene lookup returns CDR1 SGHTA and CDR2 FQGNSA. Deletions cut 5 bases from V and 8 bases from J, with 9 bases between. The CDR3 sequence: CASSQGLEKLFF. CDR3 in DNA: TGTGCCAGCAGCCAAGGGCTCGAAAAACTGTTTTTT.

The V and J genes are TRBV19 and TRBJ2-3; TRBD1 is a possible D gene (7 bases). The CDR3 length is 16 residues. The germline V gene encodes CDR1 LNHDA and CDR2 SQIVND (reference sequence). V shed 5 bases and J shed 4 bases, with 19 bases lying between them. The CDR3 DNA is TGTGCCAGTAGTTTTATGCGCCAGGGGGGCGCAGATACGCAGTATTTT. It specifies CASSFMRQGGADTQYF.

This chain connects TRBV7-9 to TRBJ2-3; D gene ambiguous. V was clipped by 4 bases and J by 1 base, with 12 bases between them. The V gene's germline CDR1 is SEHNR and CDR2 FQNEAQ (reference sequence). The length of the CDR3 is 15 residues. CDR3 nucleotides: TGTGCCAGCAGCTCCGAGGCTCCCGGCACAGATACGCAGTATTTT. Translation: CASSSEAPGTDTQYF.

V and J are TRBV5-1 and TRBJ2-7; D is tentatively TRBD1 or TRBD2 (5 bases each). Trimming pared 4 bases from V and 7 bases from J, leaving 15 bases between. The CDR3 covers 13 residues. Germline V CDR1 and CDR2: SGHRS, YFSETQ. CDR3 protein: CASSPDWGREQYF. The DNA for the CDR3 is TGCGCCAGCAGCCCCGATTGGGGACGGGAGCAGTACTTC.

V gene TRBV19 combines with J gene TRBJ2-3, with 12 bases lining up with TRBD2. The germline V gene has CDR1 LNHDA and CDR2 SQIVND (reference sequence). Unmatched junction bases numbered 13, after V lost 10 bases and J lost 8 bases. The CDR3 spans 15 residues. CDR3 nucleotides: TGTGCCACCCTCAATCTAGCGGGGGGGTCGGGTACGCAGTATTTT. It codes for CATLNLAGGSGTQYF.

The CDR3 DNA sequence: TGTGCCAGCAGCGTAGGCGGGGGGCGCGGGAATTCACCCCTCCACTTT. Translation: CASSVGGGRGNSPLHF. The gene calls are TRBV9 and TRBJ1-6; D possibly corresponds to TRBD1 (6 bases). Germline V CDR1 and CDR2: SGDLS, YYNGEE. This CDR3 is 16 amino acids long. V shed 0 bases and J shed 7 bases, with 14 bases lying between them.

This chain links TRBV19 with TRBJ1-1; no reliable D call. The ends were cut back, 4 bases at V and 0 bases at J, with 12 bases in the middle. Germline-derived CDR1 and CDR2 are LNHDA and SQIVND (reference sequence). This CDR3 has 15 residues. The CDR3 nucleotides read TGTGCCAGTAGTACGGGAGGCACCCTGAACACTGAAGCTTTCTTT. Translation gives CASSTGGTLNTEAFF.

This chain links TRBV10-3 with TRBJ2-1; the match to TRBD2 covers 8 bases. CDR1 is ENHRY, CDR2 SYGVKD, per germline. V trimming: 4 bases; J trimming: 9 bases; junction bases outside the gene matches: 5. This CDR3 comprises 13 residues. The chain's CDR3 is CAISGGGQGEQFF. As DNA, the CDR3 is TGTGCCATCAGTGGCGGGGGGCAGGGTGAGCAGTTCTTC.

V usage is TRBV2 and J usage is TRBJ1-2, with 10 bases fitting TRBD1. Germline-derived CDR1 and CDR2 are SNHLY and FYNNEI. J gave up 7 bases and V 6 bases, and 11 bases lay outside the gene matches. The length of the CDR3 is 15 residues. In nucleotides, the CDR3 is TGTGCCAGCAGGGAGGGGACAGGGGAGGGGAGTGGCTACACCTTC. Its translation is CASREGTGEGSGYTF.

The chain couples TRBV7-9 to TRBJ1-1; no firm D call. Germline V CDR1 and CDR2: SEHNR, FQNEAQ (reference sequence). V was clipped by 5 bases and J by 6 bases, with 16 bases between them. This CDR3 region has 14 residues. The DNA for the CDR3 is TGTGCCAGCAGCCCTACTGAGGGTCGGGCTGAAGCTTTCTTT. Translated, it gives CASSPTEGRAEAFF.

The chain links TRBV10-1 to TRBJ2-5, with TRBD2 matching over 10 bases. The CDR3 extends over 18 amino acids. V lost 1 base and J lost 6; bases outside the gene matches: 14. Germline values: CDR1 WNHNN, CDR2 SYGVQD (reference sequence). CDR3 sequence reads: CASSEYEVSGRTGKTQYF. CDR3 bases: TGCGCCAGCAGTGAGTATGAAGTTAGCGGGAGGACCGGGAAGACCCAGTACTTC.

This chain links TRBV5-1 with TRBJ1-1, with no clear D. Germline V CDR1 and CDR2: SGHRS, YFSETQ. This CDR3 spans 16 amino acids. V was pared by 1 base and J by 1 base, with 14 bases between. CDR3 DNA sequence: TGCGCCAGCAGCTTGTCGGAGAGAAACGGGAACACTGAAGCTTTCTTT. Translation gives CASSLSERNGNTEAFF.

CDR3 nucleotides: TGTGCCAGCAGCCAAGTCGCAGGGACCCAGCCCCAGCATTTT. Its protein product is CASSQVAGTQPQHF. The V call is TRBV3-1 (or the pseudogene TRBV3-2), the J call TRBJ1-5, with D possibly being TRBD1 (5 bases). Germline V gives CDR1 LGHDT, CDR2 YNNKEL (reference sequence). The length of the CDR3 is 14 residues. V was trimmed by 1 base and J by 7 bases, leaving 11 bases between them.

The rearrangement links TRBV12-3 or TRBV12-4 to TRBJ1-2, with D hard to call. V lost 1 base and J 8 bases, leaving 8 bases between the germline ends. The CDR3 sequence is 12 residues long. The CDR3 sequence: CASSLEGRGYTF. The DNA of the CDR3 is TGTGCCAGCAGTTTAGAGGGCAGGGGCTACACCTTC.

The CDR3 DNA follows: TGTGCCAGCAGCTCTCAAACAGGGGCCACCGGGGAGCTGTTTTTT. It is translated as CASSSQTGATGELFF. The chain joins TRBV11-3 to TRBJ2-2, with TRBD1 matching 7 bases. V shed 4 bases and J 4 bases; nucleotides not matched to a gene: 6. Germline V gene sequence: CDR1 SGHNT, CDR2 YENEEA. CDR3 length equals 15 residues.

V usage is TRBV15 and J usage is TRBJ2-1; TRBD1 aligns across 8 bases. V was pared by 1 base and J by 7 bases, with 6 bases of the junction left unmatched. The CDR3 is 15 residues long. CDR1 and CDR2 (germline): LNHNV, YYDKDF (reference sequence). CDR3 protein: CATSRAGQGENEQFF. CDR3 bases: TGTGCCACCAGCAGAGCCGGACAGGGCGAAAATGAGCAGTTCTTC.

V gene TRBV6-5 combines with J gene TRBJ2-2; D may match TRBD1 or TRBD2 (6 bases each). The CDR3 runs 15 residues. With 7 bases removed from V and 0 bases from J, the gap between germline ends came to 12 bases. CDR1 and CDR2 (germline): MNHEY, SVGAGI. Written as DNA, the CDR3 is TGTGCCAGCACTCCGGGGGACACGAACACCGGGGAGCTGTTTTTT. Protein: CASTPGDTNTGELFF.